These 17 T cell receptor beta chains came from one sample sequenced in a study of cytotoxic CD8 clonotypes in ibrutinib-treated CLL. The repertoire was sequenced with immunoSEQ multiplex PCR; TCRdb's copy has only in-frame clones and lacks some. The data show approximately 190,000 clones, 65% to 80% seen once. Specimen: PBMCs, collected after 12 months of ibrutinib treatment. The source is a human donor with chronic lymphocytic leukemia.

This clone was found a few times. This chain joins TRBV4-1 and TRBJ1-4; 7 bases line up with TRBD1. Germline CDR1 is MGHRA and CDR2 is YSYEKL. V trimming: 1 base; J trimming: 0 bases; junction bases outside the gene matches: 2. The length of the CDR3 is 16 residues. The CDR3 nucleotides are TGCGCCAGCAGCCAAGCCCAGGGGGCAACTAATGAAAAACTGTTTTTT. Amino acids: CASSQAQGATNEKLFF.

The genes are TRBV7-2 and TRBJ2-5; TRBD1 matches at 10 bases. With V trimmed by 5 bases and J by 5 bases, 11 bases remained unmatched. This CDR3 is built from 16 residues. Looked up from germline, CDR1 is SGHTA and CDR2 is FQGNSA. CDR3 bases: TGTGCCAGCAGCCCTCGAGGGACAGGGGTCATGGAGACCCAGTACTTC. Amino acids: CASSPRGTGVMETQYF.

V usage is TRBV13 and J usage is TRBJ2-7; the D is unclear. V was shortened by 2 bases and J by 3 bases, with 11 bases between the two germline ends. The CDR3 is 14 residues long. In germline, CDR1 is PRHDT, CDR2 FYEKMQ (reference sequence). The CDR3: CASSLKGIVYEQYF. CDR3 coding DNA: TGTGCCAGCAGCTTAAAAGGAATAGTCTACGAGCAGTACTTC.

V is TRBV6-5 and J is TRBJ1-1, with no clear D. Germline V gene sequence: CDR1 MNHEY, CDR2 SVGAGI. This CDR3 is built from 13 residues. The V end was cut by 2 bases, the J end by 8 bases, with 12 bases between. CDR3 loop: CASSYPARGEAFF. CDR3 bases: TGTGCCAGCAGTTACCCCGCCCGGGGAGAAGCTTTCTTT.

The chain is built from TRBV18 and TRBJ2-5; maybe TRBD2 (7 bases). This CDR3 comprises 14 residues. Germline V gene sequence: CDR1 KGHSH, CDR2 LQKENI. The V end was cut by 2 bases, the J end by 4 bases, with 11 bases between. This CDR3 reads CASSPLGGPETQYF. For the CDR3, the DNA is TGTGCCAGCTCACCATTGGGGGGGCCAGAGACCCAGTACTTC.

The V gene is TRBV11-2, the J gene TRBJ1-4; D may be TRBD1 (5 bases). CDR3 length: 13 amino acids. Trimming took off 2 bases at V and 8 bases at J, with 9 bases between the two ends. Germline CDR1 and CDR2: SGHAT and FQNNGV. For the CDR3, the DNA is TGTGCCAGCAGCTTACCGCAGGGAGAAAAACTGTTTTTT. It codes for CASSLPQGEKLFF.

The chain is built from TRBV2 and TRBJ2-2; TRBD2 matches at 8 bases. The ends lost 6 bases at V and 5 bases at J; junction bases unmatched: 5. This CDR3 region has 14 residues. Germline loops: CDR1 SNHLY, CDR2 FYNNEI. The CDR3 here is CASRGTRVTGELFF. The CDR3 DNA follows: TGTGCCAGCAGGGGGACTAGGGTAACCGGGGAGCTGTTTTTT.

The chain links TRBV5-5 to TRBJ2-3; 8 nucleotides align to TRBD1. Germline V gene data show CDR1 as SGHKS and CDR2 as YYEKEE (reference sequence). V shed 5 bases, J shed 1 base, and the junction held 3 bases outside the gene matches. The CDR3 is made up of 14 amino acids. The CDR3 DNA follows: TGTGCCAGCAGGTCACAGGGGGGCACAGATACGCAGTATTTT. Protein sequence: CASRSQGGTDTQYF.

This clone was observed a few times. CDR3 DNA: TGTGCCTGGAGTCCCAGGGAAACGCGAGGCTACACCTTC. Translating it yields CAWSPRETRGYTF. The gene calls are TRBV30 and TRBJ1-2; D is perhaps TRBD1 (5 bases). Germline values: CDR1 GTSNPN, CDR2 SVGIG (reference sequence). The V gene lost 2 bases and the J gene lost 8 bases, with 15 bases spanning the gap. The CDR3 spans 13 residues.

This clone has only a few counts. Just one base apart from a much larger clone, this may be a read error. This chain joins TRBV5-8 and TRBJ1-2; D remains ambiguous. Trimming took off 4 bases at V and 2 bases at J, with 3 bases between the two ends. There are 11 residues in the CDR3. The germline gives CDR1 SGHTS, CDR2 YDEGEE. The CDR3 loop reads CASSANYGYTF. As DNA, the CDR3 is TGTGCCAGCAGCGCGAACTATGGCTACACCTTC.

The chain uses TRBV9 and TRBJ2-3; 8 bases line up with TRBD1. The V and J ends lost 7 bases and 1 base, in that order; junction bases with no gene match: 11. The CDR3 has 16 residues. Germline values: CDR1 SGDLS, CDR2 YYNGEE. DNA for the CDR3: TGTGCCAGCGCACCCTCCGGGACAGGACGCACAGATACGCAGTATTTT. It yields the protein CASAPSGTGRTDTQYF. Full variable domain (rest looked up from reference TRBV9 and TRBJ2-3): DSGVTQTPKHLITATGQRVTLRCSPRSGDLSVYWYQQSLDQGLQFLIQYYNGEERAKGNILERFSAQQFPDLHSELNLSSLELGDSALYFCASAPSGTGRTDTQYFGPGTRLTVL.

The chain joins TRBV29-1 to TRBJ1-2; tentative D call: TRBD1 (5 bases). The CDR3 is 14 residues long. The V gene lost 2 bases and the J gene lost 4 bases, with 14 bases spanning the gap. Germline CDR1 and CDR2: SQVTM and ANQGSEA. CDR3 sequence reads: CSVEFLPGGYGYTF. CDR3 DNA: TGCAGCGTTGAATTCCTGCCCGGGGGCTATGGCTACACCTTC.

This chain links TRBV6-6 with TRBJ2-1, with D possibly matching TRBD2 (6 bases). The V gene lost 3 bases and the J gene lost 0 bases, with 9 bases spanning the gap. Germline V CDR1 and CDR2: MNHNY, SVGAGI (reference sequence). The CDR3 contains 15 residues. The CDR3 nucleotides are TGTGCCAGCAGTTATCAGGGACTCTCCTACAATGAGCAGTTCTTC. Translation: CASSYQGLSYNEQFF.

This clone was recorded only once. The chain joins TRBV27 to TRBJ1-2, with unresolved D. The CDR3 extends over 15 amino acids. Trimming stripped 5 bases from V and 4 bases from J, with 17 bases between. Germline CDR1 is MNHEY and CDR2 is SMNVEV (reference sequence). The CDR3 region has the DNA TGTGCCAGCAGTCCTGCAGGTCGGGAGCTCTATGGCTACACCTTC. The encoded protein is CASSPAGRELYGYTF.

The chain combines TRBV5-1 with TRBJ2-3; 7 nucleotides align to TRBD2. J lost 4 bases, V lost 4 bases, and 18 bases had no gene match. The CDR3 runs to 18 residues. The germline CDR1 and CDR2 sequences are SGHRS and YFSETQ. CDR3 DNA: TGCGCCAGCAGCGGCGGTCTGGGTAGCGGGTCCCGGGCAGATACGCAGTATTTT. It codes for CASSGGLGSGSRADTQYF. The full variable domain, its missing parts supplied by reference TRBV5-1 and TRBJ2-3, is KAGVTQTPRYLIKTRGQQVTLSCSPISGHRSVSWYQQTPGQGLQFLFEYFSETQRNKGNFPGRFSGRQFSNSRSEMNVSTLELGDSALYLCASSGGLGSGSRADTQYFGPGTRLTVL.

The V gene is TRBV4-3, the J gene TRBJ2-7; a weak D match, TRBD2 (6 bases). CDR1 is LGHNA, CDR2 YSLEER, per germline. V lost 3 bases and J 5 bases, leaving 14 bases between the germline ends. There are 14 residues in the CDR3. The CDR3 loop reads CASSHRVREDEQYF. As DNA, the CDR3 is TGCGCCAGCAGCCACCGGGTCAGGGAGGACGAGCAGTACTTC.

This clone has more than one count but fewer than ten. V usage is TRBV7-9 and J usage is TRBJ2-1; D is perhaps TRBD1 (5 bases). The V and J ends lost 1 base and 5 bases respectively, with 12 bases between them. This CDR3 comprises 15 residues. Germline loops: CDR1 SEHNR, CDR2 FQNEAQ (reference sequence). CDR3 sequence: CASSLGQIADNEQFF. The CDR3 DNA sequence: TGTGCCAGCAGCTTAGGACAGATAGCCGACAATGAGCAGTTCTTC.